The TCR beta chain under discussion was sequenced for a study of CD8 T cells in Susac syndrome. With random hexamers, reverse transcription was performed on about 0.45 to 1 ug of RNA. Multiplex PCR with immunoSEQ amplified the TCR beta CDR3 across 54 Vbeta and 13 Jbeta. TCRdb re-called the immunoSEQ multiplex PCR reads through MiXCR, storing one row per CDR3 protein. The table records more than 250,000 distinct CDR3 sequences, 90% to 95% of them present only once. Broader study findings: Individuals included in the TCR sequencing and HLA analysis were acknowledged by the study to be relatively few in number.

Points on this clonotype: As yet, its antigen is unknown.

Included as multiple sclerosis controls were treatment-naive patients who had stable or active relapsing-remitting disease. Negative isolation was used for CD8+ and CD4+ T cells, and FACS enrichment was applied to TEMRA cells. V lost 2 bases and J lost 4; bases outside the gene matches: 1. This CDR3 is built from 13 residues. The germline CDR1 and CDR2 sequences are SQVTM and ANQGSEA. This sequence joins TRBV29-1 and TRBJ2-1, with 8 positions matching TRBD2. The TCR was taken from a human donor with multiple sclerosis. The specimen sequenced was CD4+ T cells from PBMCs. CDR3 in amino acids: CSVESGGYNEQFF. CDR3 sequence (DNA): TGCAGCGTTGAAAGCGGGGGATACAATGAGCAGTTCTTC.